This TCR beta chain was captured by sequencing in a study of naive and memory T cell subsets. Overall study findings and caveats: TCR counts from RNA may reflect activation-linked expression changes. Clonotypes are single alpha or beta chains, not paired receptors. Findings for naive and memory subsets could not be checked against ground truth. Possibly reflecting memory cells re-expressing CD45RA, a few larger clonotypes occurred in naive repertoires, especially CD8.

Trimming took 2 bases from V and 4 from J, leaving 14 bases between them. Germline loops: CDR1 DFQATT, CDR2 SNEGSKA (reference sequence). The CDR3 is 14 residues long. The beta constant-region primer was an equimolar mix of two oligonucleotides covering TRBC1 and TRBC2. Ligated cDNA was amplified by four rounds of PCR with nested alpha and beta constant-region primers and SP2. Each CDR3 protein gets one entry after TCRdb re-called the UMI-ligation and nested PCR reads with MiXCR. Of 98,000 or so distinct CDR3 sequences in the sample, around 11% were seen once. Separate alpha and beta amplification began at the second PCR step. This clonotype was observed many times. Its matching antigen is unknown.

The receptor's source is a human donor in good health. V gene TRBV20-1 combines with J gene TRBJ1-1, with a weak D call TRBD1 (5 bases). The material sequenced was naive CD4+ T cells from blood. CDR3 protein: CSARPTGRGTEAFF. CDR3 bases: TGCAGTGCTAGACCCACGGGACGCGGCACTGAAGCTTTCTTT.